A selection of T cell receptor beta chains follows, all from one sample in a study of blood T cell repertoires in COVID-19. Repertoires were generated with immunoSEQ multiplex PCR, while TCRdb's copy carries only in-frame clones and drops some. The data show around 160,000 clones, with 85% to 90% seen just once and around an eighth held by the top ten. Sequenced: peripheral blood. The source of these receptors is a man younger than 30 with COVID-19, enrolled during active disease. Both conserved end residues are trimmed from each CDR3. Each record gives: clone size, V gene, J gene, CDR3 protein. Part of the rows lack a size; the others show once, few, many or a class for expanded clones.

-,TRBV6-2/TRBV6-3,TRBJ1-5,ASSYRTGSQPQH
-,TRBV19,TRBJ2-1,ASSRFSGRESLSSYNEQF
once,TRBV7-9,TRBJ1-1,ASSLVVTGVQRAF
once,TRBV2,TRBJ1-4,ASSEGQAFPNEKLF
many,TRBV5-1,TRBJ1-1,ASSLVPGSTEAF
few,TRBV28,TRBJ2-3,ASSLWREGQDTQY
-,TRBV27,TRBJ2-2,ASSLLELAGVPNTGELF
-,TRBV9,TRBJ2-7,ASSPAGEKPY
-,TRBV6-5,TRBJ1-2,ASSRQGSYGYT
few,TRBV5-4,TRBJ2-1,ASSLALAGVEQF
-,TRBV2,TRBJ2-3,ASSEDGRARALTQY
once,TRBV28,TRBJ2-2,ASSLGEGTGELF
-,TRBV28,TRBJ1-5,ASSPSRNQH
-,TRBV5-1,TRBJ1-1,ASSLESVNTEAF
-,TRBV29-1,TRBJ1-1,RTEGWKGTEAF
-,TRBV27,TRBJ2-3,ASSPLAGLAAVTSTDTQY
-,TRBV6-6,TRBJ2-7,ASSYRDRGYSYEQY
once,TRBV11-2,TRBJ2-5,ASSPGTSGRETQY
-,TRBV4-2,TRBJ2-7,ASSRASGQANYEQY
-,TRBV5-1,TRBJ1-1,ASSFRQGANPEAF
once,TRBV6-5,TRBJ1-5,ASSYSNSYQPQH
-,TRBV5-8,TRBJ2-2,ASSLGLAGEEELF
-,TRBV6-1,TRBJ2-3,ASSELGGAVTDTQY
-,TRBV2,TRBJ1-2,ASSTAGYGYT